Described below is a single T cell receptor beta chain sequence and its context. Its matching antigen is unknown. The CDR3 is 15 amino acids. Germline CDR1 ENHRY, CDR2 SYGVKD. After removal of 5 bases from V and 4 bases from J, the junction contained 7 bases not matched to a gene. Primers for the PCR totalled 60 Vbeta and 13 Jbeta. Produced via immunoSEQ multiplex PCR; TCRdb's table is partial and in-frame only. In the table there are around 190,000 clones, roughly 80% of which are singletons. The data originate from a study of cytomegalovirus exposure and HLA in healthy donors. Study-wide findings and caveats: Using a false discovery rate of 0.05, a later analysis showed that around 16,000 TCR beta sequences were associated with HLA alleles. The majority of TCR sequences were rare, yet some public TCRs appeared in many donors. CMV serostatus was the sole immune exposure data available. Presence/absence analyses rested on an assumption that sequencing depth was roughly uniform across donors.

The sequence came from a woman aged 45-65 years in good health and CMV-seronegative. The source material was PBMCs. The chain carries TRBV10-3 and TRBJ2-5; 10 bases match TRBD1. The CDR3 bases are TGTGCCATCAGTCAACCGGGACAGGGGTTAGAGACCCAGTACTTC. This sequence encodes CAISQPGQGLETQYF.